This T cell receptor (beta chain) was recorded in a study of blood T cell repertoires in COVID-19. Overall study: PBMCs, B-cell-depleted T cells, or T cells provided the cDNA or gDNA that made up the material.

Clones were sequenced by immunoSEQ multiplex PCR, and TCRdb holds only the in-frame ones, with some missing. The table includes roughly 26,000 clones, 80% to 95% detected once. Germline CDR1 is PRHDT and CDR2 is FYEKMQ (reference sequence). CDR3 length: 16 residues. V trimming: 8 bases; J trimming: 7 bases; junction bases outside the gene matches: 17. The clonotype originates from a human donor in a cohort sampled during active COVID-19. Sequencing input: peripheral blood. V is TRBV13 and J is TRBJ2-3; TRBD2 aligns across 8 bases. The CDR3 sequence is CASGSEAASGPHTQYF. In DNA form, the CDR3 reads TGTGCCAGCGGAAGTGAGGCCGCTAGCGGGCCTCATACGCAGTATTTT.